The 27 T cell receptor beta chains given below trace back to one sample, sequenced in a study of blood T cell repertoires in COVID-19. Using immunoSEQ multiplex PCR, the repertoire was profiled, and TCRdb retains in-frame clones only, with some absent. This sample yields tens of thousands of clones, of which roughly four fifths are seen a single time; 6.3% belongs to the top ten. Sequenced: peripheral blood. These receptors were obtained from a man in his fifties or sixties with acute or convalescent COVID-19.

The chain is built from TRBV19 and TRBJ2-7; 9 nucleotides line up with TRBD1. Germline assignment: CDR1 LNHDA and CDR2 SQIVND (reference sequence). CDR3 length: 12 amino acids. V was clipped by 8 bases and J by 5 bases; unmatched bases: 4. CDR3 sequence reads: CASCRTGDEQYF. The CDR3 DNA reads TGTGCCAGTTGCAGGACAGGGGACGAGCAGTACTTC.

The chain couples TRBV14 to TRBJ2-5; 11 bases are a match to TRBD1. Germline V CDR1 and CDR2: SGHDN, FVKESK. The ends lost 0 bases at V and 4 bases at J; junction bases unmatched: 4. This CDR3 comprises 16 residues. The CDR3 DNA follows: TGTGCCAGCAGCCAAGACCGGACAGGGGGCGGAGAGACCCAGTACTTC. This gives the protein CASSQDRTGGGETQYF.

There are a few counts of this clone. The chain links TRBV9 to TRBJ2-3; TRBD1 matches at 10 bases. The CDR3 has 14 amino acids. Trimming cost V 3 bases and J 6 bases; bases outside gene matches: 4. Germline values: CDR1 SGDLS, CDR2 YYNGEE. CDR3 coding DNA: TGTGCCAGCAGCGCCAGGACAGGGGGGGATACGCAGTATTTT. The encoded protein is CASSARTGGDTQYF.

This chain joins TRBV30 and TRBJ1-5; a weak D match, TRBD1 (5 bases). Trimming took off 2 bases at V and 7 bases at J, with 12 bases between the two ends. CDR3 length: 13 residues. Germline V gives CDR1 GTSNPN, CDR2 SVGIG (reference sequence). CDR3 protein: CAWSMGLGQPQHF. DNA for the CDR3: TGTGCCTGGAGTATGGGGCTAGGACAGCCCCAGCATTTT.

This clone has a single count. The V gene is TRBV9, the J gene TRBJ2-2, with D possibly being TRBD1 (5 bases). V lost 0 bases, J lost 6 bases, and 15 bases lay in between. Germline CDR1 and CDR2: SGDLS and YYNGEE. This CDR3 region has 16 residues. Here the CDR3 reads CASSVEGYTRSGELFF. Here the CDR3 DNA reads TGTGCCAGCAGCGTAGAGGGGTATACAAGATCCGGGGAGCTGTTTTTT.

V is TRBV21-1 and J is TRBJ1-1. TRBV21-1 is described as a pseudogene. The length of the CDR3 is 9 residues. CDR3 sequence reads: CASKGRAFF. In DNA form, the CDR3 reads TGTGCCAGCAAGGGGAGGGCTTTCTTT.

In the case of this clone: In the same sample, other DNA sequences code for this CDR3. This sequence joins TRBV12-3 or TRBV12-4 and TRBJ1-5; possible D gene TRBD1, 5 bases. Trimming pared 2 bases from V and 4 bases from J, leaving 6 bases between. The CDR3 spans 13 residues. The CDR3 loop is CASSLRGNQPQHF. CDR3 sequence (DNA): TGTGCCAGCAGTTTACGGGGGAATCAGCCCCAGCATTTT.

The chain joins TRBV19 to TRBJ1-5; TRBD1 aligns across 8 bases. This CDR3 comprises 15 residues. V lost 3 bases to trimming and J lost 6 bases; unmatched junction nucleotides: 7. Germline V gives CDR1 LNHDA, CDR2 SQIVND (reference sequence). The CDR3 loop is CASSIGQGASQPQHF. CDR3 DNA sequence: TGTGCCAGTAGTATCGGCCAGGGGGCGAGTCAGCCCCAGCATTTT.

This clone was seen once. The CDR3 DNA reads as TGTGCCAGCAGCCAAGATATCAGTGTAAGGAGCGGCTACACCTTC. It codes for CASSQDISVRSGYTF. J is TRBJ1-2 and V is TRBV4-2; D uncertain. This CDR3 is built from 15 residues. The germline V gene has CDR1 LGHNA and CDR2 YNFKEQ. The germline V and J ends were trimmed by 0 bases and 8 bases, with 16 bases remaining between them.

The chain employs TRBV28 and TRBJ2-7, with D uncertain. V was clipped by 5 bases and J by 0 bases, with 17 bases between them. This CDR3 spans 16 amino acids. CDR1 is MDHEN and CDR2 is SYDVKM in the germline V gene. CDR3 amino acids: CASSPDTSPRSYEQYF. The DNA of the CDR3 is TGTGCCAGCAGTCCTGACACCTCTCCCCGCTCCTACGAGCAGTACTTC.

The chain uses TRBV20-1 and TRBJ2-7, with 7 bases lining up with TRBD1. The CDR3 is 14 amino acids. V gave up 3 bases and J gave up 7 bases; unmatched junction bases: 12. Germline lookup yields CDR1 DFQATT and CDR2 SNEGSKA (reference sequence). CDR3 amino acids: CSASVQGDLREQYF. Written as DNA, the CDR3 is TGCAGTGCTAGTGTGCAGGGGGATCTAAGGGAGCAGTACTTC.

The chain employs TRBV3-1 (or the pseudogene TRBV3-2) and TRBJ2-5; D ambiguous. CDR3 length: 13 amino acids. V lost 3 bases, J lost 4 bases, and 9 bases lay in between. Germline V CDR1 and CDR2: LGHDT, YNNKEL (reference sequence). CDR3 residues: CASSHSGGETQYF. In DNA form, the CDR3 reads TGTGCCAGCAGCCACAGTGGTGGAGAGACCCAGTACTTC.

This sequence joins TRBV7-8 and TRBJ1-3; 8 bases agree with TRBD1. The CDR3 has 16 residues. V lost 4 bases, J lost 1 base, and 6 bases stayed unmatched. CDR1 is SGHVS and CDR2 is FQNEAQ in the germline V gene. The CDR3 nucleotides are TGTGCCAGCAGCTCTGTTAACAGGGGGTCTGGAAACACCATATATTTT. This gives the protein CASSSVNRGSGNTIYF.

This clone was observed a handful of times. The CDR3 bases are TGCGCCAGCTCTCCCGGGACTAGCGGAAACAATGAGCAGTTCTTC. Translated: CASSPGTSGNNEQFF. The chain combines TRBV10-1 with TRBJ2-1, with TRBD2 identical over 11 bases. CDR1 and CDR2 from the germline V gene are WNHNN and SYGVQD (reference sequence). V gave up 8 bases and J gave up 5 bases; unmatched junction bases: 8. CDR3 length equals 15 residues.

The chain links TRBV6-5 to TRBJ2-5, with a possible D match to TRBD1 (5 bases). Deletions cut 6 bases from V and 5 bases from J, with 10 bases between. CDR3 length: 12 amino acids. Germline CDR1 MNHEY, CDR2 SVGAGI. The CDR3 here is CASRGLGETQYF. Here the CDR3 DNA reads TGTGCCAGCAGGGGGCTGGGTGAGACCCAGTACTTC.

This clone was detected only once. CDR3 DNA sequence: TGCGCCAGCAGTCAACGGGTCAACACAGATACGCAGTATTTT. Its protein product is CASSQRVNTDTQYF. V and J are TRBV23-1 and TRBJ2-3; D is unresolved. TRBV23-1 is reported as an ORF; its role is uncertain. The CDR3 is made up of 14 amino acids. Deletions cut 2 bases from V and 2 bases from J, with 8 bases between.

The chain employs TRBV24-1 and TRBJ1-5, with D uncertain. From germline, CDR1 is KGHDR and CDR2 SFDVKD. The CDR3 loop spans 15 amino acids. Trimming removed 4 bases from V and 4 bases from J, with 13 bases in between. CDR3 DNA sequence: TGTGCCACCAGTGAAGGGAGTCCGGGTAATCAGCCCCAGCATTTT. Translating gives CATSEGSPGNQPQHF.

V gene TRBV30 combines with J gene TRBJ1-2; D is uncertain. The CDR3 has 14 amino acids. Germline CDR1 GTSNPN, CDR2 SVGIG (reference sequence). Trimming shortened V by 0 bases and J by 4 bases, and 12 bases separated the two germline ends. In DNA form, the CDR3 reads TGTGCCTGGAGTGTACGAAGGAGCAGCTATGGCTACACCTTC. Encoded protein: CAWSVRRSSYGYTF.

V gene TRBV19 combines with J gene TRBJ1-1; D might be TRBD1 (6 bases). Trimming took off 1 base at V and 5 bases at J, with 23 bases between the two ends. Germline values: CDR1 LNHDA, CDR2 SQIVND (reference sequence). The CDR3 consists of 18 residues. The CDR3 DNA sequence: TGTGCCAGTAGTATAGTAACCTTCAGGGGACCGGGTGGGACTGAAGCTTTCTTT. Translated, it gives CASSIVTFRGPGGTEAFF.

This chain connects TRBV7-2 to TRBJ1-5; D is possibly TRBD1 (6 bases). Trimming left V 6 bases short and J 3 bases short, with 12 bases between. The CDR3 runs to 14 residues. Germline values: CDR1 SGHTA, CDR2 FQGNSA. CDR3 loop: CASREQGPNQPQHF. CDR3 bases: TGTGCCAGCAGGGAACAGGGTCCCAATCAGCCCCAGCATTTT.

The chain uses TRBV11-2 and TRBJ2-5; 8 bases line up with TRBD2. The J segment lost 6 bases and the V segment lost 6 bases, leaving 12 bases of the junction unmatched. The CDR3 consists of 15 residues. Germline-derived CDR1 and CDR2 are SGHAT and FQNNGV. The CDR3 region has the DNA TGTGCCAGCAGTTCCGAACTAGCGGTAATGAAGACCCAGTACTTC. This encodes CASSSELAVMKTQYF.

This chain joins TRBV19 and TRBJ2-7, with D perhaps matching TRBD2 (7 bases). V lost 5 bases to trimming and J lost 4 bases, with 12 bases between them. Per the germline V gene, CDR1 is LNHDA and CDR2 is SQIVND (reference sequence). The CDR3 length is 13 residues. The CDR3 sequence is CASSVRGPYEQYF. For the CDR3, the DNA is TGTGCCAGTAGTGTGCGGGGGCCATACGAGCAGTACTTC.

This chain connects TRBV9 to TRBJ1-5, with 7 bases aligning to TRBD1. The germline CDR1 and CDR2 sequences are SGDLS and YYNGEE. Unmatched junction bases numbered 3, after V lost 4 bases and J lost 2 bases. The CDR3 runs to 14 residues. For the CDR3, the DNA is TGTGCCAGCAGCTCCGGACAGGGCAATCAGCCCCAGCATTTT. Protein: CASSSGQGNQPQHF.

This chain links TRBV3-1 (or the pseudogene TRBV3-2) with TRBJ2-3; tentative D call: TRBD1 (5 bases). The CDR3 contains 15 residues. Trimming shortened V by 0 bases and J by 7 bases, and 14 bases separated the two germline ends. Looked up from germline, CDR1 is LGHDT and CDR2 is YNNKEL (reference sequence). CDR3 sequence: CASSQEWGPNYTQYF. As DNA, the CDR3 is TGTGCCAGCAGCCAAGAGTGGGGCCCCAACTATACGCAGTATTTT.

This clone is a singleton in its sample. The V and J genes are TRBV27 and TRBJ1-5; possibly TRBD1 for D (6 bases). In germline, CDR1 is MNHEY, CDR2 SMNVEV (reference sequence). V gave up 2 bases and J gave up 2 bases, with 10 bases separating them. The CDR3 extends over 15 amino acids. CDR3 DNA: TGTGCCAGCAGTTTAAGGGCAGGGGGCAATCAGCCCCAGCATTTT. It translates to CASSLRAGGNQPQHF.

This clone was seen only once. The rearrangement uses TRBV5-1 and TRBJ1-1, with D maybe TRBD1 (6 bases). Germline V gene sequence: CDR1 SGHRS, CDR2 YFSETQ. This CDR3 comprises 15 residues. The ends were cut back, 1 base at V and 5 bases at J, with 15 bases in the middle. This CDR3 reads CASSLQGPRGTEAFF. The CDR3, as DNA: TGCGCCAGCAGCTTGCAGGGGCCGAGGGGAACTGAAGCTTTCTTT.

This clone was seen a handful of times. The gene calls are TRBV12-3 or TRBV12-4 and TRBJ1-2; D uncertain. The CDR3 runs to 13 residues. Trimming removed 3 bases from V and 4 bases from J, with 9 bases in between. The CDR3 protein is CASSFGERYGYTF. The CDR3 bases are TGTGCCAGCAGTTTCGGGGAGCGCTATGGCTACACCTTC.